Following are 3 T cell receptor beta chains from one sample sequenced in a study of identical twins (dated by TCRdb to about 2016). Libraries were built with 5' RACE. Sequenced on an Illumina HiSeq 2000. In TCRdb, the public reads were trimmed at Q25 with fastp and aligned with MiXCR, with productive beta chains retained. All rows with the same CDR3 protein become a single entry with the most common DNA and genes. A total of approximately 220,000 distinct CDR3 sequences appear in this sample, under 10% of them only once. The biggest ten clones account for about 1.8% of the sample. This same sample was also part of a study on yellow fever vaccine responses in identical twins.

The sequenced material came from memory (CD45RO+) T cells sorted from blood. Per the publication, the cell subset or site label means: CD45RO+ enriched T cells. The origin of the receptors is a young woman in good health.

V gene TRBV6-2 or TRBV6-3 combines with J gene TRBJ2-7; TRBD2 aligns across 8 bases. In germline, CDR1 is MNHEY, CDR2 SVGEGT. V shed 7 bases, J shed 0 bases, and the junction held 8 bases outside the gene matches. The CDR3 runs to 15 residues. CDR3 in DNA: TGTGCCAGCATCCTACTAGCGGCTAGCTCCTACGAGCAGTACTTC. The encoded protein is CASILLAASSYEQYF.

This sequence joins TRBV6-2 or TRBV6-3 and TRBJ2-7, with TRBD2 as a possible D gene (5 bases). This CDR3 contains 14 residues. Trimming took 8 bases from V and 0 from J, leaving 14 bases between them. Germline V gives CDR1 MNHEY, CDR2 SVGEGT. This CDR3 reads CASGSSGFSYEQYF. CDR3 DNA sequence: TGTGCCAGCGGCTCCTCGGGGTTCTCCTACGAGCAGTACTTC.

The chain combines TRBV20-1 with TRBJ1-2; D unclear. This CDR3 contains 12 residues. CDR1 and CDR2 (germline): DFQATT, SNEGSKA (reference sequence). V was cut by 0 bases and J by 9 bases, with 11 bases left in between. The chain's CDR3 is CSAREDPRSYTF. As DNA, the CDR3 is TGCAGTGCTAGAGAGGACCCCAGGAGCTACACCTTC.